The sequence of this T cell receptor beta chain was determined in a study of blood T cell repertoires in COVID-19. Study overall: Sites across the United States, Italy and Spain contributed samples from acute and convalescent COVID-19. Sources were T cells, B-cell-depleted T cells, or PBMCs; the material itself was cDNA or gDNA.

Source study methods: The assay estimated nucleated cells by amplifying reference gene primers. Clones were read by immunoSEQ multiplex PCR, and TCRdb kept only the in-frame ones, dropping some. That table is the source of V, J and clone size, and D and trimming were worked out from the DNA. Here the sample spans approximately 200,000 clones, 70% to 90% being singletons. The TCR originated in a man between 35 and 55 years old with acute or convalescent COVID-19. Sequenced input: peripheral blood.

For the CDR3, the DNA is TGTGCCAGCAGCTTAGCAGTGGACAGGGGTGAAGCTTTCTTT. Residues: CASSLAVDRGEAFF. The V gene is TRBV7-9, the J gene TRBJ1-1, with 9 bases lining up with TRBD1. Unmatched junction bases numbered 3, after V lost 0 bases and J lost 7 bases. This CDR3 has 14 amino acids. CDR1 is SEHNR and CDR2 is FQNEAQ in the germline V gene (reference sequence). The complete variable domain, with remaining parts taken from reference TRBV7-9 and TRBJ1-1, reads DTGVSQNPRHKITKRGQNVTFRCDPISEHNRLYWYRQTLGQGPEFLTYFQNEAQLEKSRLLSDRFSAERPKGSFSTLEIQRTEQGDSAMYLCASSLAVDRGEAFFGQGTRLTVV.